This paragraph reports one T cell receptor (beta chain). The antigen is unknown. The sample originates from a study of cytomegalovirus exposure and HLA in healthy donors. Study findings and constraints: In vitro, three CMV-associated chains proved specific for CMV antigens.

Data came from immunoSEQ multiplex PCR; TCRdb stores just in-frame clones and leaves some out. This table has 200,000 or so clones, under 95% appearing once. Trimming stripped 0 bases from V and 7 bases from J, with 25 bases between. CDR3 size: 18 residues. The V gene's germline CDR1 is SQVTM and CDR2 ANQGSEA. The sequence was obtained from a woman under 30 in good health and CMV-seronegative. The genes are TRBV29-1 and TRBJ2-4; TRBD1 might be the D (5 bases). Sequences were obtained from PBMCs. The CDR3: CSVEEISQGVWSGNIQYF. CDR3 nucleotides: TGCAGCGTTGAAGAAATTTCGCAGGGCGTGTGGAGTGGGAACATTCAGTACTTC. Supplemented by reference TRBV29-1 and TRBJ2-4, the full variable domain reads SAVISQKPSRDICQRGTSLTIQCQVDSQVTMMFWYRQQPGQSLTLIATANQGSEATYESGFVIDKFPISRPNLTFSTLTVSNMSPEDSSIYLCSVEEISQGVWSGNIQYFGAGTRLSVL.